The clone carrying this T cell receptor (beta chain) occurred a few times. Each CDR3 protein is one row after TCRdb ran MiXCR on the PCR reads. The top ten clones hold about 0.84% of a sample with approximately 590,000 distinct CDR3 sequences, 25% of them seen once. The CDR3 spans 12 residues. V was trimmed by 0 bases and J by 10 bases, leaving 7 bases between them. Per germline, CDR1 ENHRY and CDR2 SYGVKD. This record comes from a study of molecular identifiers for immune sequencing clone quantification. The chain uses TRBV10-3 and TRBJ2-1; D is unresolved. This sequence was found in a human donor in good health. Some libraries in this study had Jurkat cell RNA spiked in. Sequencing used naive CD8+ T cells from blood, with Jurkat cell RNA spiked in. This sample's subset: FACS-sorted CD8+CD4-CCR7+CD45RA+ naive T cells. CDR3 in amino acids: CAISESAVEQFF. The CDR3 DNA follows: TGTGCCATCAGTGAGTCCGCTGTGGAGCAGTTCTTC.